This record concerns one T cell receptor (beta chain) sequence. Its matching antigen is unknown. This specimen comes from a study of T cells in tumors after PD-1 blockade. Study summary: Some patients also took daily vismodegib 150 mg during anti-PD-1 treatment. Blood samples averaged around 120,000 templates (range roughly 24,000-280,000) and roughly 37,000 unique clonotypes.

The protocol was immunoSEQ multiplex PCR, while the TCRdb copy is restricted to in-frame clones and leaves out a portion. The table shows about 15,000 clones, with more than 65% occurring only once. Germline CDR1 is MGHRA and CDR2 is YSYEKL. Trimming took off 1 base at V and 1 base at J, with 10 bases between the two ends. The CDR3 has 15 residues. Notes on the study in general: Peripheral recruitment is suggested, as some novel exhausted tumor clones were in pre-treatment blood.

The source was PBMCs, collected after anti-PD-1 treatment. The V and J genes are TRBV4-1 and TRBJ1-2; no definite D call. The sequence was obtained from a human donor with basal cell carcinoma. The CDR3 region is CASSQVGVINYGYTF. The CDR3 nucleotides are TGCGCCAGCAGCCAAGTTGGGGTGATTAACTATGGCTACACCTTC.